The 24 T cell receptor beta chains reported below all come from one sample, sequenced in a study of cytomegalovirus exposure and HLA in healthy donors. PCR involved 60 Vbeta and 13 Jbeta primers. Produced via immunoSEQ multiplex PCR; TCRdb's table is partial and in-frame only. Of approximately 140,000 clones detected, over 60% appear once; the ten largest clones hold over 5%. Sequences were obtained from PBMCs. The receptors originated from a woman aged 55-75 years in good health and CMV-seronegative.

The chain employs TRBV7-3 and TRBJ2-5; D is perhaps TRBD2 (6 bases). V lost 3 bases and J lost 4, with 15 bases in between. CDR3 length: 15 amino acids. The germline gives CDR1 SGHTA, CDR2 FQGTGA. CDR3 in DNA: TGTGCCAGCAGCTTTGGGTCGCCCGGGAGAGAGACCCAGTACTTC. Encoded protein: CASSFGSPGRETQYF.

The V call is TRBV7-2, the J call TRBJ2-7; TRBD2 agrees at 11 bases. This CDR3 comprises 16 residues. V lost 5 bases and J lost 2; bases outside the gene matches: 8. Germline CDR1 is SGHTA and CDR2 is FQGNSA. CDR3 DNA sequence: TGTGCCAGCAGCCGAGGGACTAGCGGAGAGACCTACGAGCAGTACTTC. It yields the protein CASSRGTSGETYEQYF.

In its sample, this clone was seen once. The chain couples TRBV6-1 to TRBJ1-1, with a possible D match to TRBD1 (6 bases). Looked up from germline, CDR1 is MNHNS and CDR2 is SASEGT. V was trimmed by 2 bases and J by 1 base, leaving 11 bases between them. The CDR3 has 15 residues. CDR3 sequence: CASSESGVRNTEAFF. The DNA for the CDR3 is TGTGCCAGCAGTGAATCAGGGGTCAGGAACACTGAAGCTTTCTTT.

The chain combines TRBV7-2 with TRBJ2-3; D gene unclear. V was cut by 5 bases and J by 1 base, with 16 bases left in between. Germline CDR1 is SGHTA and CDR2 is FQGNSA. The CDR3 totals 16 residues. The CDR3 is CASSVDPSPGTDTQYF. The CDR3 DNA sequence: TGTGCCAGCAGCGTAGATCCCTCCCCGGGCACAGATACGCAGTATTTT.

V gene TRBV7-9 combines with J gene TRBJ2-1, with TRBD2 matching over 7 bases. The germline gives CDR1 SEHNR, CDR2 FQNEAQ (reference sequence). The CDR3 extends over 16 amino acids. Trimming removed 1 base from V and 7 bases from J; junction bases left unmatched: 10. The CDR3 here is CASSLGTRVHTNEQFF. The CDR3 bases are TGTGCCAGCAGCTTAGGGACTAGGGTCCATACGAATGAGCAGTTCTTC.

This chain links TRBV12-5 with TRBJ2-1; 7 bases are shared with TRBD2. Germline V lookup: CDR1 LGHNT, CDR2 FRNRAP. With V trimmed by 3 bases and J by 4 bases, 9 bases remained unmatched. This CDR3 spans 16 amino acids. In nucleotides, the CDR3 is TGTGCTAGTGGTTTATTGGGCGGGAGTAGGTACAATGAGCAGTTCTTC. Protein sequence: CASGLLGGSRYNEQFF. Looking up the rest from reference TRBV12-5 and TRBJ2-1 gives the full variable domain: DARVTQTPRHKVTEMGQEVTMRCQPILGHNTVFWYRQTMMQGLELLAYFRNRAPLDDSGMPKDRFSAEMPDATLATLKIQPSEPRDSAVYFCASGLLGGSRYNEQFFGPGTRLTVL.

This chain links TRBV19 with TRBJ2-3, with D possibly matching TRBD2 (6 bases). Germline CDR1 LNHDA, CDR2 SQIVND (reference sequence). V gave up 10 bases and J gave up 5 bases, with 22 bases separating them. CDR3 size: 15 residues. CDR3 bases: TGTGCCACTGCGGGACGGAGCCCCCTGAGAGATACGCAGTATTTT. It is translated as CATAGRSPLRDTQYF. Full variable domain (missing parts from reference TRBV19 and TRBJ2-3): DGGITQSPKYLFRKEGQNVTLSCEQNLNHDAMYWYRQDPGQGLRLIYYSQIVNDFQKGDIAEGYSVSREKKESFPLTVTSAQKNPTAFYLCATAGRSPLRDTQYFGPGTRLTVL.

This sequence joins TRBV7-2 and TRBJ1-6; tentative D call: TRBD1 (5 bases). V gave up 1 base and J gave up 9 bases, with 16 bases separating them. The CDR3 runs to 16 residues. Per germline, CDR1 SGHTA and CDR2 FQGNSA. The CDR3 protein is CASSLVGRGVGSPLHF. The CDR3 nucleotides are TGTGCCAGCAGCTTAGTGGGTCGGGGGGTCGGTTCACCCCTCCACTTT.

The CDR3 DNA reads TGCAGCGTTGGGGGGCTAGAAGCTTTCTTT. Its protein is CSVGGLEAFF. This rearrangement joins TRBV29-1 to TRBJ1-1; D might be TRBD1 (6 bases). The ends were cut back, 4 bases at V and 8 bases at J, with 8 bases in the middle. CDR1 and CDR2 (germline): SQVTM, ANQGSEA. The CDR3 runs 10 residues.

On this clone itself: A read error is likely, as this CDR3 ends without the conserved phenylalanine or tryptophan. The gene calls are TRBV6-6 and TRBJ1-2; D perhaps matches TRBD1 (6 bases). There are 15 residues in the CDR3. Germline loops: CDR1 MNHNY, CDR2 SVGAGI (reference sequence). The V gene lost 6 bases and the J gene lost 2 bases, with 16 bases spanning the gap. The CDR3 reads CASRGGAGFNYGYTL. DNA for the CDR3: TGTGCCAGCAGAGGGGGGGCAGGATTCAACTATGGCTACACCCTC.

This clone was detected ten times or more. The J gene is TRBJ1-4, the V gene TRBV6-1; D is ambiguous. This CDR3 spans 14 amino acids. Germline values: CDR1 MNHNS, CDR2 SASEGT. Trimming cost V 5 bases and J 6 bases, with 13 bases left between them. CDR3 protein: CASSTWEGHEKLFF. The DNA for the CDR3 is TGTGCCAGCAGTACTTGGGAGGGTCATGAAAAACTGTTTTTT.

This clone was found a few times. The J gene is TRBJ2-5, the V gene TRBV18; D not resolved. The better agreement between TRBJ2-7 and the DNA end casts doubt on the J call. From germline, CDR1 is KGHSH and CDR2 LQKENI. The CDR3 loop spans 14 amino acids. CDR3 nucleotides: TGTGCCAGCTCACCAAGTCCCATTCTCTACGAGCAGTACTTC. Its translation is CASSPSPILYEQYF.

This chain uses TRBV9 with TRBJ2-3, with TRBD2 identical over 15 bases. In germline, CDR1 is SGDLS, CDR2 YYNGEE. J was trimmed by 6 bases and V by 0 bases; bases with no gene match: 11. CDR3 length: 19 residues. Here the CDR3 DNA reads TGTGCCAGCAGCGTAGTAGACCCGGGACTAGCGGGAGGTTCCGATACGCAGTATTTT. This translates into CASSVVDPGLAGGSDTQYF. The whole variable domain, filled in from reference TRBV9 and TRBJ2-3, reads DSGVTQTPKHLITATGQRVTLRCSPRSGDLSVYWYQQSLDQGLQFLIQYYNGEERAKGNILERFSAQQFPDLHSELNLSSLELGDSALYFCASSVVDPGLAGGSDTQYFGPGTRLTVL.

V is TRBV6-5 and J is TRBJ2-2; tentatively, D is TRBD1 (5 bases). The CDR3 contains 14 residues. Germline CDR1 is MNHEY and CDR2 is SVGAGI. V lost 11 bases and J 6 bases, leaving 19 bases between the germline ends. The CDR3 DNA reads TGTGCCTCCAGTTTAGGGGTTAAGGCCGGGGAGCTGTTTTTT. This translates into CASSLGVKAGELFF.

The V call is TRBV23-1, the J call TRBJ1-1, with a tentative D call TRBD1 (5 bases). TRBV23-1 is assigned to the ORF class and has an uncertain function. The CDR3 loop spans 17 amino acids. V lost 3 bases and J lost 1, with 18 bases in between. This CDR3 reads CASSQEGGRDWNTEAFF. The CDR3 DNA reads as TGCGCCAGCAGTCAGGAGGGAGGCAGGGACTGGAACACTGAAGCTTTCTTT.

The rearrangement uses TRBV2 and TRBJ2-7, with TRBD1 matching over 10 bases. The V segment lost 7 bases and the J segment 2 bases; nucleotides outside the gene matches: 5. The CDR3 extends over 14 amino acids. Germline CDR1 SNHLY, CDR2 FYNNEI. DNA for the CDR3: TGTGCCAGCAATAGGGACAGGGGCACCTACGAGCAGTACTTC. Its translation is CASNRDRGTYEQYF.

The chain links TRBV2 to TRBJ2-1; D possibly corresponds to TRBD1 (5 bases). V was clipped by 6 bases and J by 0 bases, with 15 bases between them. CDR3 size: 16 residues. Germline V CDR1 and CDR2: SNHLY, FYNNEI. CDR3 in amino acids: CASRIGAGRSYNEQFF. Here the CDR3 DNA reads TGTGCCAGCAGGATAGGGGCAGGACGCTCCTACAATGAGCAGTTCTTC.

This rearrangement joins TRBV6-1 to TRBJ2-1; possibly TRBD2 for D (6 bases). The CDR3 extends over 14 amino acids. V dropped 4 bases and J dropped 7 bases, with 14 bases sitting between them. Per the germline V gene, CDR1 is MNHNS and CDR2 is SASEGT. The CDR3 DNA follows: TGTGCCAGCAGTGGCGAGGGACTCTTAAATGAGCAGTTCTTC. It is translated as CASSGEGLLNEQFF.

This clone was observed a handful of times. This sequence joins TRBV19 and TRBJ1-2, with 9 bases matching TRBD1. Germline trimming cut 7 bases from V and 4 bases from J; bases unmatched to any gene: 10. CDR3 length: 15 amino acids. The V gene's germline CDR1 is LNHDA and CDR2 SQIVND (reference sequence). CDR3 DNA sequence: TGTGCCAGTAATTTCCCGGGACAGGGAATCTATGGCTACACCTTC. Translated: CASNFPGQGIYGYTF.

This clone was picked up many times. CDR3 sequence reads: CASSDYRGGNYEQYF. In DNA form, the CDR3 reads TGTGCCAGCAGTGACTACAGGGGAGGAAACTACGAGCAGTACTTC. V gene TRBV6-4 combines with J gene TRBJ2-7; tentatively, D is TRBD1 (7 bases). The germline V gene encodes CDR1 MRHNA and CDR2 SNTAGT. Trimming stripped 1 base from V and 3 bases from J, with 13 bases between. The CDR3 loop spans 15 amino acids.

CDR3 nucleotides: TGTGCCAGCTCACTTACATATGGCTACACCTTC. It encodes CASSLTYGYTF. The chain employs TRBV18 and TRBJ1-2; no definite D call. This CDR3 comprises 11 residues. The ends were cut back, 4 bases at V and 5 bases at J, with 5 bases in the middle. The V gene's germline CDR1 is KGHSH and CDR2 LQKENI.

The rearrangement links TRBV11-2 to TRBJ2-1, with D unresolved. This CDR3 has 14 amino acids. Deletions cut 0 bases from V and 8 bases from J, with 11 bases between. Germline CDR1 reads SGHAT; CDR2 reads FQNNGV. This CDR3 reads CASSLDEYSDEQFF. The CDR3 DNA follows: TGTGCCAGCAGCTTAGATGAGTATTCGGATGAGCAGTTCTTC.

The gene calls are TRBV29-1 and TRBJ2-2; the D gene is possibly TRBD1 (6 bases). Germline CDR1 is SQVTM and CDR2 is ANQGSEA. The CDR3 runs 13 residues. Trimming removed 7 bases from V and 3 bases from J, with 12 bases in between. CDR3 in amino acids: CSGSTGYTGELFF. The CDR3 DNA sequence: TGCAGCGGATCTACAGGGTACACCGGGGAGCTGTTTTTT.

This clone appeared a few times. The chain is built from TRBV5-4 and TRBJ2-1; weak D call: TRBD2 (5 bases). The V end was cut by 2 bases, the J end by 6 bases, with 12 bases between. The CDR3 covers 14 residues. Germline V CDR1 and CDR2: SGHNT, YYREEE (reference sequence). CDR3: CASSFEVATNEQFF. The DNA of the CDR3 is TGTGCCAGCAGCTTTGAGGTAGCGACCAATGAGCAGTTCTTC. Complete variable domain (other parts from reference TRBV5-4 and TRBJ2-1): ETGVTQSPTHLIKTRGQQVTLRCSSQSGHNTVSWYQQALGQGPQFIFQYYREEENGRGNFPPRFSGLQFPNYSSELNVNALELDDSALYLCASSFEVATNEQFFGPGTRLTVL.